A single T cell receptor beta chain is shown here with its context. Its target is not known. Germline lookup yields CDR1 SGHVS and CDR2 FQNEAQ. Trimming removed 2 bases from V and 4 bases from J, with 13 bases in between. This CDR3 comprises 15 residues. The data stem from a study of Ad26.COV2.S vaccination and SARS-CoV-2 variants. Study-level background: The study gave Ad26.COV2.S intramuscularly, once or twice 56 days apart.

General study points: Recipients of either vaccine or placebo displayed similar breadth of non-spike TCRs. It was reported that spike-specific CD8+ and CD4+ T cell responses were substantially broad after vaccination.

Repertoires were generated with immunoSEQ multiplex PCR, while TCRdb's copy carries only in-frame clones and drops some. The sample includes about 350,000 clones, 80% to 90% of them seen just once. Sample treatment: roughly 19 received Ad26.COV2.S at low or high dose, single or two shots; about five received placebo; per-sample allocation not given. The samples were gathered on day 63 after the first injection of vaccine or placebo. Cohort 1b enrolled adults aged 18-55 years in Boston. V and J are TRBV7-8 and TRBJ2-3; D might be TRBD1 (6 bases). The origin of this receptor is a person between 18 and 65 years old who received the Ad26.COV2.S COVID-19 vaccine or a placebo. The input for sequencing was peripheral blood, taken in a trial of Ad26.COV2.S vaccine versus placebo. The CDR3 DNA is TGTGCCAGCAGCTTAACGGACCAGGGGCCAGATACGCAGTATTTT. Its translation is CASSLTDQGPDTQYF.